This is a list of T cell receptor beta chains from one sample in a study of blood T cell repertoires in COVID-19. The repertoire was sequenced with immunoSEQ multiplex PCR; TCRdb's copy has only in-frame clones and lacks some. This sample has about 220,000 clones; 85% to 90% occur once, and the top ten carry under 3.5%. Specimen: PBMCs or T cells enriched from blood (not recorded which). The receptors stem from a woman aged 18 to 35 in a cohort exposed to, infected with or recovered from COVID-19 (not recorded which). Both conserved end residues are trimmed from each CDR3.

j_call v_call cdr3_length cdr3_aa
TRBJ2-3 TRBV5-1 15 ASSQAGSSGVTDTQY
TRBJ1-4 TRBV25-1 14 ASSGHTGTGDEKLF
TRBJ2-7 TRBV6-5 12 ASRGSGGLYEQY
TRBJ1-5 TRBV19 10 ASSGENQPQH
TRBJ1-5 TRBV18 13 ASSQETGLDQPQH
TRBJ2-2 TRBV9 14 ASSPLDTTNTGELF
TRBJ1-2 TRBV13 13 ASSLGDRENYGYT
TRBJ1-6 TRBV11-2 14 ASSLIQGIHNSPLH
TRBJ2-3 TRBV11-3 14 ASSYIGGGHTDTQY
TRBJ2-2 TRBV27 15 ASSLRGRGSNTGELF
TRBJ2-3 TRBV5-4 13 ASSRGGSKTDTQY
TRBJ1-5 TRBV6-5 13 ASSYKGGSNQPQH
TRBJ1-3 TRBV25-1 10 ASRASGNTIY
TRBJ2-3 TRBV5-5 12 ASSWGQGIGTQY
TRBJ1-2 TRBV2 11 ASNKDSSTGYT
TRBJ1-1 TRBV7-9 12 ASSPTWDRDRAF
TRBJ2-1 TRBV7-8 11 ASSPGAPNEQF
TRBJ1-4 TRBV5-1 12 ASSFVGDREKLF
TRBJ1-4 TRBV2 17 ASSGRDTSLLATNEKLF
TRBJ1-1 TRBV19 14 ATTRTDRIMNTEAF
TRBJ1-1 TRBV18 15 ASSPEQGVGMNTEAF
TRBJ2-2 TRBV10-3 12 AISERRDTGELF
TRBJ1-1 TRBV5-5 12 ASSLWGLRTEAF
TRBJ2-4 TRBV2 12 ASSEAGQRNIQY
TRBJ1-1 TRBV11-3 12 ASSLRGRYTEAF
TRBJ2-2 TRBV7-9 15 ASTALSGGGDTGELF
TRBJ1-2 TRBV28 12 ASSLQQGMDGYT
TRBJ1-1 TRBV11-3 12 ASSFGGLNTEAF
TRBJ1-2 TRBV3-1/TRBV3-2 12 ASSQELSGNGYT
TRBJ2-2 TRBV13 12 ASSSERNTGELF
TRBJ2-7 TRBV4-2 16 ASSQQGASGTLDYEQY
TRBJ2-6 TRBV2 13 ASSADLSGANVLT
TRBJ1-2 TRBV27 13 ASRHGGGGRGGYT
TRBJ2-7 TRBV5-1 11 ASSFQASYEQY
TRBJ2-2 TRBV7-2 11 ASARGRSGELF
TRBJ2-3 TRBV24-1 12 ATSDPYRGDTQY
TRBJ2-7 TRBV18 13 ASSPPFSGNYEQY
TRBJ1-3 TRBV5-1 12 ASSPDTAGNTIY
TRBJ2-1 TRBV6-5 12 ASTGTSGRNEQF
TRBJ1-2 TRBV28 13 ASSSISGTVDGYT
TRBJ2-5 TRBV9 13 ASSVAGGNQETQY
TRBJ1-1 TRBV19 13 ASSTSDRGGTEAF
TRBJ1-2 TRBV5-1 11 ASSPGTGVGYT
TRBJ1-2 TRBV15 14 ATSRASGEANYGYT
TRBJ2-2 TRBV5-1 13 ASSLPETNTGELF
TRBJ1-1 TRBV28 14 ASSLDIGQLNTEAF
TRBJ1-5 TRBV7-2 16 ASRSFRAGQYSNQPQH
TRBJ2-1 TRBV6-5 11 ASSPWRGHEQF
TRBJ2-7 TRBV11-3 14 ASSPRTGPSLHEQY
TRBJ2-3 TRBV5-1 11 ASSRESTDTQY
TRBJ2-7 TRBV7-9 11 ASSLVGTYEQY
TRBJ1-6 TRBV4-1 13 ASSIRDTDNSPLH